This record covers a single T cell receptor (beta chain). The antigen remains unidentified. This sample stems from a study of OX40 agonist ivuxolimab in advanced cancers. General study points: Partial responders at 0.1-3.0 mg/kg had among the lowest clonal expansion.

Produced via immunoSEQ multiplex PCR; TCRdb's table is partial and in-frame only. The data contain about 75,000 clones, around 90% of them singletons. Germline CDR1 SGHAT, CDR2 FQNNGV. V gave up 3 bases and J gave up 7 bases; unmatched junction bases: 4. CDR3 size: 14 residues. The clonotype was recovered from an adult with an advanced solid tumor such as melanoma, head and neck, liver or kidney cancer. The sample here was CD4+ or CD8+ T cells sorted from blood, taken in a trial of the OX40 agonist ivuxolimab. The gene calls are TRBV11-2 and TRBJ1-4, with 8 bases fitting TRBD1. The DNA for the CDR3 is TGTGCCAGCAGCTTCCGGACAGGGCTTGAAAAACTGTTTTTT. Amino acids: CASSFRTGLEKLFF.